This T cell receptor beta chain was identified during a study of response to subunit inactivated influenza vaccine (dated by TCRdb to the late 2010s). Regarding the complete study: To follow how T cells responded to a trivalent subunit inactivated influenza vaccine, the researchers relied on deep quantitative profiling of the T cell receptor repertoire. General findings and caveats noted by the study authors: According to the authors, only a limited number of new T cells may be recruited by each seasonal influenza vaccination.

Deletion took 4 bases off V and 8 bases off J, with a span of 13 bases between the germline ends. Including cysteine and phenylalanine, the CDR3 has 13 amino acids. Of all the DNA, just the CDR3 is kept, 39 bases in frame from base 1. The germline V gene encodes CDR1 SGHDT and CDR2 YYEEEE. Details on this clonotype: The antigen it binds to is not known. No clone much larger than this one lies a single base away; base qualities are absent.

The library came from RT-PCR. The instrument given in TCRdb is Illumina HiSeq 2500. TCRdb reprocessing: public reads trimmed at Q25 with fastp, clones called with MiXCR, in-frame beta chains kept. Rows with one shared CDR3 protein collapse into an entry with the most common genes and DNA. The sample table records hundreds of thousands of distinct CDR3 sequences; less than 30% of these occur just once. Under 2.5% of the sample belongs to the ten largest clones. The receptor chain draws on TRBV5-6 and TRBJ2-4, with no confident D gene call. This receptor was taken from a man over 45 who received an inactivated influenza vaccine. Donor details come from another sample of the same person, matched by shared clones. The sequences come from CD4+ T cells sorted from PBMCs, collected roughly 5 days after vaccination. The CDR3 region reads CASSRPELDIQYF. In nucleotides, the sequence is TGTGCCAGCAGCCGACCAGAGCTGGACATTCAGTACTTC.